This paragraph reports one T cell receptor (beta chain). The data were produced by immunoSEQ multiplex PCR, yet TCRdb's version contains in-frame clones alone and is incomplete. The repertoire has more than 70,000 clones, 80% to 90% of them found once; the top ten carry under 20%. The data originate from a study of T cell responses to AZD1222 COVID-19 vaccine. Trimming removed 1 base at V and 0 bases at J, with 8 bases between. This CDR3 is 14 amino acids long. Germline V gene sequence: CDR1 SGHRS, CDR2 YFSETQ. This specimen was peripheral blood, taken on day 0 of AZD1222 vaccination. The sequence derives from an adult in good health. V and J are TRBV5-1 and TRBJ2-7; D perhaps matches TRBD1 (5 bases). Written as DNA, the CDR3 is TGCGCCAGCAGCTTGACAGGTAGCTCCTACGAGCAGTACTTC. Translating gives CASSLTGSSYEQYF.